Shown below are 22 T cell receptor beta chains from a single sample sequenced in a study of blood T cell repertoires in COVID-19. Using immunoSEQ multiplex PCR, the repertoire was profiled, and TCRdb retains in-frame clones only, with some absent. The sample shows 55,000 to 70,000 clones, about 90% of them seen only once. Sequences were obtained from peripheral blood. The receptors were gathered from a man between 60 and 75 years old with active or convalescent COVID-19.

A single count supports this clone. The J gene is TRBJ2-1, the V gene TRBV4-1, with TRBD1 matching over 10 bases. V lost 2 bases to trimming and J lost 2 bases; unmatched junction nucleotides: 6. Germline CDR1 and CDR2: MGHRA and YSYEKL. The CDR3 extends over 17 amino acids. The CDR3 protein is CASSQWTGGVTYNEQFF. CDR3 in DNA: TGCGCCAGCAGCCAATGGACAGGGGGTGTCACCTACAATGAGCAGTTCTTC.

There are a few counts of this clone. The V and J genes are TRBV6-2 or TRBV6-3 and TRBJ2-2; the match to TRBD2 covers 8 bases. This CDR3 comprises 15 residues. The germline CDR1 and CDR2 sequences are MNHEY and SVGEGT. V trimming: 2 bases; J trimming: 6 bases; junction bases outside the gene matches: 5. The chain's CDR3 is CASSYDGGGSGELFF. The CDR3, as DNA: TGTGCCAGCAGTTACGACGGCGGGGGGTCCGGGGAGCTGTTTTTT.

The chain uses TRBV19 and TRBJ1-4; no clear D. Germline-derived CDR1 and CDR2 are LNHDA and SQIVND (reference sequence). The V gene lost 3 bases and the J gene lost 11 bases, with 10 bases spanning the gap. This CDR3 spans 12 amino acids. The CDR3 sequence: CASSISKEKLFF. In nucleotides, the CDR3 is TGTGCCAGTAGTATTTCCAAGGAGAAACTGTTTTTT.

This clone has just a few counts. The V gene is TRBV11-2, the J gene TRBJ2-1; D call uncertain. V gave up 2 bases and J gave up 4 bases, with 9 bases separating them. The CDR3 length is 14 residues. In germline, CDR1 is SGHAT, CDR2 FQNNGV. CDR3 sequence reads: CASSLTQIYNEQFF. CDR3 sequence (DNA): TGTGCCAGCAGCTTAACACAGATTTACAATGAGCAGTTCTTC.

In regard to this clone: This CDR3 fails to terminate in the conserved phenylalanine or tryptophan, so it likely reflects a read error. Because the CDR3's place on the DNA is in doubt, the DNA is left out and the CDR3 is given as listed by TCRdb. V and J are TRBV6-6 and TRBJ1-2; TRBD1 is taken as the D call from the table, unchecked against the DNA. CDR1 MNHNY and CDR2 SVGAGI come from the germline V gene (reference sequence). 13 amino acids form the CDR3, both terminal residues included. CDR3 amino acids: CASRRDLTGKTAY.

Regarding this clone: Compared with germline, one end of the junction differs, possibly owing to a read error. The chain is built from TRBV9 and TRBJ2-2, with TRBD1 identical over 8 bases. CDR3 length: 12 amino acids. Germline loops: CDR1 SGDLS, CDR2 YYNGEE. CDR3 DNA sequence: TGTGCCAGCAGCACCACACAGGGGGTGCTGTTTTTT. This sequence encodes CASSTTQGVLFF. Full variable domain (outside the CDR3, taken from reference TRBV9 and TRBJ2-2): DSGVTQTPKHLITATGQRVTLRCSPRSGDLSVYWYQQSLDQGLQFLIQYYNGEERAKGNILERFSAQQFPDLHSELNLSSLELGDSALYFCASSTTQGVLFFGEGSRLTVL.

The CDR3 reads CASSVVGQGQPNEQFF. In nucleotides, the CDR3 is TGTGCCAGCAGCGTAGTGGGACAGGGCCAACCCAATGAGCAGTTCTTC. The genes are TRBV9 and TRBJ2-1, with TRBD1 matching 9 bases. Losses at the gene ends were 0 bases for V and 6 bases for J; bases not matched to a gene: 7. Germline V gives CDR1 SGDLS, CDR2 YYNGEE. The CDR3 is 16 residues long.

The chain has TRBV12-5 and TRBJ2-7; D gene unclear. This CDR3 has 18 amino acids. Between the trimmed V and J ends, which lost 0 bases and 0 bases, there was a span of 18 bases. CDR1 LGHNT and CDR2 FRNRAP come from the germline V gene. The CDR3 region is CASGLVRADLPPSYEQYF. The CDR3 region has the DNA TGTGCTAGTGGTTTGGTGCGTGCCGATCTACCCCCCTCCTACGAGCAGTACTTC. The full variable domain, with the rest looked up from reference TRBV12-5 and TRBJ2-7, is DARVTQTPRHKVTEMGQEVTMRCQPILGHNTVFWYRQTMMQGLELLAYFRNRAPLDDSGMPKDRFSAEMPDATLATLKIQPSEPRDSAVYFCASGLVRADLPPSYEQYFGPGTRLTVT.

This sequence joins TRBV6-4 and TRBJ2-2, with 8 bases aligning to TRBD1. Unmatched junction bases numbered 6, after V lost 3 bases and J lost 3 bases. Germline assignment: CDR1 MRHNA and CDR2 SNTAGT. This CDR3 comprises 16 residues. CDR3 DNA: TGTGCCAGCAGTGAGCAGGGGGCCTCGGACACCGGGGAGCTGTTTTTT. This encodes CASSEQGASDTGELFF.

The rearrangement uses TRBV30 and TRBJ1-2; D is undetermined. Germline CDR1 GTSNPN, CDR2 SVGIG (reference sequence). V was trimmed by 0 bases and J by 6 bases, leaving 11 bases between them. This CDR3 spans 13 amino acids. As DNA, the CDR3 is TGTGCCTGGAGTGTACTAGGGCAGGATGGCTACACCTTC. Its protein product is CAWSVLGQDGYTF.

The rearrangement links TRBV11-3 to TRBJ2-1; D is undetermined. The length of the CDR3 is 13 residues. The V and J ends lost 0 bases and 9 bases respectively, with 9 bases between them. Germline V gene sequence: CDR1 SGHNT, CDR2 YENEEA. CDR3 protein: CASSLERRGEQFF. The CDR3 region has the DNA TGTGCCAGCAGCTTAGAACGAAGAGGTGAGCAGTTCTTC.

V and J are TRBV18 and TRBJ1-3; 7 bases match TRBD1. From germline, CDR1 is KGHSH and CDR2 LQKENI. There are 14 residues in the CDR3. The trim removed 3 bases at V and 2 bases at J, leaving 1 base unmatched. The CDR3 is CASSPDRAGNTIYF. The CDR3 DNA reads TGTGCCAGCTCACCTGACAGGGCTGGAAACACCATATATTTT.

This chain uses TRBV4-3 with TRBJ2-3; 7 bases map to TRBD1. Germline V gene data show CDR1 as LGHNA and CDR2 as YSLEER. This CDR3 comprises 14 residues. After removal of 3 bases from V and 6 bases from J, the junction contained 6 bases not matched to a gene. The CDR3: CASSQGQPLDTQYF. The CDR3 DNA sequence: TGCGCCAGCAGCCAGGGACAGCCTCTGGATACGCAGTATTTT.

The chain joins TRBV6-5 to TRBJ1-5; D remains unclear. CDR1 MNHEY and CDR2 SVGAGI come from the germline V gene. The CDR3 sequence is 13 residues long. Trimming pared 10 bases from V and 2 bases from J, leaving 12 bases between. CDR3 in amino acids: CATQPGGNQPQHF. For the CDR3, the DNA is TGTGCCACTCAGCCCGGGGGCAATCAGCCCCAGCATTTT.

The chain combines TRBV29-1 with TRBJ1-4; D gene unclear. The CDR3 runs to 13 residues. V was pared by 4 bases and J by 4 bases, with 10 bases between. Germline CDR1 and CDR2: SQVTM and ANQGSEA. This chain's CDR3 is CSVGSGNNEKLFF. The CDR3 nucleotides are TGCAGCGTTGGGTCGGGTAATAATGAAAAACTGTTTTTT. Using reference TRBV29-1 and TRBJ1-4 for the parts outside the CDR3, the full variable domain is SAVISQKPSRDICQRGTSLTIQCQVDSQVTMMFWYRQQPGQSLTLIATANQGSEATYESGFVIDKFPISRPNLTFSTLTVSNMSPEDSSIYLCSVGSGNNEKLFFGSGTQLSVL.

The V gene is TRBV5-1, the J gene TRBJ1-5; the D is unclear. The CDR3 runs to 15 residues. Germline V gives CDR1 SGHRS, CDR2 YFSETQ. The V gene lost 0 bases and the J gene lost 3 bases, with 10 bases spanning the gap. The CDR3 is CASSLVPGVNQPQHF. The CDR3 bases are TGCGCCAGCAGCTTGGTGCCCGGAGTCAATCAGCCCCAGCATTTT.

The gene calls are TRBV9 and TRBJ2-3; the D gene is possibly TRBD2 (6 bases). Looked up from germline, CDR1 is SGDLS and CDR2 is YYNGEE. The CDR3 totals 16 residues. V was cut by 0 bases and J by 0 bases, with 11 bases left in between. Here the CDR3 DNA reads TGTGCCAGCAGCGTAGGCGGGACTTTTAGCACAGATACGCAGTATTTT. Amino acid sequence: CASSVGGTFSTDTQYF.

The chain has TRBV6-5 and TRBJ2-2; 8 nucleotides agree with TRBD1. The CDR3 spans 15 residues. V was clipped by 6 bases and J by 2 bases; unmatched bases: 5. Per germline, CDR1 MNHEY and CDR2 SVGAGI. The CDR3 loop is CASRTGQGNTGELFF. CDR3 bases: TGTGCCAGCAGGACTGGACAGGGAAACACCGGGGAGCTGTTTTTT.

This rearrangement joins TRBV7-2 to TRBJ1-3; TRBD1 matches at 8 bases. Germline trimming cut 0 bases from V and 4 bases from J; bases unmatched to any gene: 11. The CDR3 loop spans 18 amino acids. Germline V lookup: CDR1 SGHTA, CDR2 FQGNSA. The CDR3 DNA is TGTGCCAGCAGCTTAGCCTGGGACAGGTTCTTAGAGGGAAACACCATATATTTT. Amino acids: CASSLAWDRFLEGNTIYF.

The V call is TRBV28, the J call TRBJ1-1, with 7 bases lining up with TRBD1. J gave up 5 bases and V 5 bases, and 8 bases lay outside the gene matches. The CDR3 is made up of 14 amino acids. The V gene's germline CDR1 is MDHEN and CDR2 SYDVKM. The CDR3, as DNA: TGTGCCAGCAGTACCAGGGGGAGAGAGACTGAAGCTTTCTTT. This codes for CASSTRGRETEAFF.

V gene TRBV28 combines with J gene TRBJ1-2, with D maybe TRBD1 (6 bases). The CDR3 is 18 amino acids. V was shortened by 5 bases and J by 8 bases, with 30 bases between the two germline ends. Germline V lookup: CDR1 MDHEN, CDR2 SYDVKM. The CDR3 DNA reads TGTGCCAGCAGTGGACGACAGGTTGGGGACATATTTAACTGGGGCTACACCTTC. It encodes CASSGRQVGDIFNWGYTF.

This chain uses TRBV10-1 with TRBJ2-1, with 8 bases matching TRBD2. The junction had 6 bases not matched to a gene; V was cut back by 6 bases and J by 5 bases. Looked up from germline, CDR1 is WNHNN and CDR2 is SYGVQD (reference sequence). This CDR3 has 14 residues. This chain's CDR3 is CASSAGTSHNEQFF. In DNA form, the CDR3 reads TGCGCCAGCAGCGCCGGGACTAGTCACAATGAGCAGTTCTTC.